Below, 29 T cell receptor beta chains from the same sample are listed, as sequenced in a study of blood T cell repertoires in COVID-19. TCRdb keeps only in-frame clones here, not all; method: immunoSEQ multiplex PCR. Of approximately 230,000 clones listed, around 90% were seen once; the top ten hold under 4%. The source material was peripheral blood. Source of these receptors: a man between 18 and 29 years old with active or convalescent COVID-19.

The chain employs TRBV12-3 or TRBV12-4 and TRBJ1-5; the D is unclear. The CDR3 contains 12 residues. Trimming shortened V by 2 bases and J by 7 bases, and 6 bases separated the two germline ends. In nucleotides, the CDR3 is TGTGCCAGCAGTTTATCGGGGCAGCCCCAGCATTTT. This sequence encodes CASSLSGQPQHF.

The rearrangement joins TRBV19 to TRBJ2-1; a possible D gene is TRBD2 (6 bases). V shed 3 bases and J shed 4 bases, with 16 bases lying between them. This CDR3 has 16 residues. Germline CDR1 and CDR2: LNHDA and SQIVND (reference sequence). The CDR3 nucleotides read TGTGCCAGTAGTATCCAAGGGTTGGGGGGTTACAATGAGCAGTTCTTC. Translated: CASSIQGLGGYNEQFF.

This chain links TRBV19 with TRBJ2-5, with 7 positions matching TRBD1. This CDR3 has 14 amino acids. Germline loops: CDR1 LNHDA, CDR2 SQIVND (reference sequence). Trimming took 3 bases from V and 5 from J; bases not matched to a gene: 6. CDR3 DNA: TGTGCCAGTAGTATGGGTGGGACAGATGAGACCCAGTACTTC. Its protein is CASSMGGTDETQYF. Variable domain in full (rest from reference TRBV19 and TRBJ2-5): DGGITQSPKYLFRKEGQNVTLSCEQNLNHDAMYWYRQDPGQGLRLIYYSQIVNDFQKGDIAEGYSVSREKKESFPLTVTSAQKNPTAFYLCASSMGGTDETQYFGPGTRLLVL.

This chain links TRBV7-2 with TRBJ1-5; D unclear. Germline V gene lookup returns CDR1 SGHTA and CDR2 FQGNSA. The V end lost 7 bases, the J end lost 7 bases, and 20 bases lay between the germline ends. CDR3 size: 15 residues. CDR3 residues: CASTSYLGGGQPQHF. CDR3 nucleotides: TGTGCCAGCACTAGCTATTTGGGAGGAGGACAGCCCCAGCATTTT.

This chain links TRBV7-9 with TRBJ1-1, with 11 bases matching TRBD1. The CDR3 consists of 17 residues. J lost 1 base, V lost 5 bases, and 9 bases had no gene match. Germline lookup yields CDR1 SEHNR and CDR2 FQNEAQ (reference sequence). CDR3 bases: TGTGCCAGCAGCGGTGGGGACAGGGGGACTAAGAACACTGAAGCTTTCTTT. Protein product: CASSGGDRGTKNTEAFF.

The chain uses TRBV24-1 and TRBJ1-5, with TRBD1 as a possible D gene (5 bases). The V end lost 5 bases, the J end lost 4 bases, and 14 bases lay between the germline ends. The CDR3 is 15 residues long. Germline V gene lookup returns CDR1 KGHDR and CDR2 SFDVKD. The CDR3 region is CATSAQGSGNQPQHF. CDR3 nucleotides: TGTGCCACCAGTGCTCAGGGATCAGGGAATCAGCCCCAGCATTTT.

This chain links TRBV4-3 with TRBJ2-1, with TRBD2 matching over 7 bases. The trim removed 1 base at V and 2 bases at J, leaving 5 bases unmatched. Germline loops: CDR1 LGHNA, CDR2 YSLEER. There are 16 residues in the CDR3. CDR3 nucleotide sequence: TGCGCCAGCAGCCAAGGAACTCTAGCGGCCTACAATGAGCAGTTCTTC. Protein product: CASSQGTLAAYNEQFF.

This clone was found a few times. The chain combines TRBV6-5 with TRBJ1-1, with 9 nucleotides matching TRBD1. The J segment lost 3 bases and the V segment lost 7 bases, leaving 9 bases of the junction unmatched. This CDR3 region has 15 residues. Germline V gene sequence: CDR1 MNHEY, CDR2 SVGAGI. The DNA of the CDR3 is TGTGCCAGCACCCTTAACCGGGACAGGGACACTGAAGCTTTCTTT. This codes for CASTLNRDRDTEAFF.

V and J are TRBV28 and TRBJ2-3; D is perhaps TRBD2 (5 bases). The CDR3 runs 15 residues. V was trimmed by 5 bases and J by 0 bases, leaving 12 bases between them. The germline gives CDR1 MDHEN, CDR2 SYDVKM. This CDR3 is CASSGSARSTDTQYF. The CDR3 DNA is TGTGCCAGCAGTGGGAGTGCGAGGAGCACAGATACGCAGTATTTT. Based on the CDR3 plus reference TRBV28 and TRBJ2-3, the full variable domain is DVKVTQSSRYLVKRTGEKVFLECVQDMDHENMFWYRQDPGLGLRLIYFSYDVKMKEKGDIPEGYSVSREKKERFSLILESASTNQTSMYLCASSGSARSTDTQYFGPGTRLTVL.

This sequence joins TRBV5-4 and TRBJ1-5, with D unclear. The CDR3 runs to 12 residues. The V and J ends lost 7 bases and 4 bases respectively, with 9 bases between them. The V gene's germline CDR1 is SGHNT and CDR2 YYREEE (reference sequence). This chain's CDR3 is CASGTENQPQHF. CDR3 DNA sequence: TGTGCCAGCGGAACGGAGAATCAGCCCCAGCATTTT.

The chain combines TRBV13 with TRBJ2-7, with D hard to call. The CDR3 covers 12 residues. With 1 base removed from V and 2 bases from J, the gap between germline ends came to 3 bases. From germline, CDR1 is PRHDT and CDR2 FYEKMQ (reference sequence). CDR3 DNA sequence: TGTGCCAGCAGCTTAGCTCCCTACGAGCAGTACTTC. Translated, it gives CASSLAPYEQYF.

V is TRBV5-4 and J is TRBJ1-2; TRBD1 agrees at 8 bases. With V trimmed by 0 bases and J by 0 bases, 4 bases remained unmatched. Germline V gene sequence: CDR1 SGHNT, CDR2 YYREEE (reference sequence). The CDR3 consists of 16 residues. The CDR3 nucleotides are TGTGCCAGCAGCTTGGGGGGACAGGATCCTAACTATGGCTACACCTTC. It specifies CASSLGGQDPNYGYTF.

The chain links TRBV28 to TRBJ2-5; 7 bases are shared with TRBD2. CDR1 and CDR2 (germline): MDHEN, SYDVKM. The CDR3 runs to 14 residues. The trim removed 2 bases at V and 7 bases at J, leaving 7 bases unmatched. CDR3 bases: TGTGCCAGCAGTTTAGACCAGCGGGGTAGGACCCAGTACTTC. Protein product: CASSLDQRGRTQYF.

The chain couples TRBV23-1 to TRBJ1-1; 9 nucleotides align to TRBD1. TRBV23-1 is assigned to the ORF class and has an uncertain function. The CDR3 is made up of 16 amino acids. V lost 6 bases, J lost 2 bases, and 10 bases stayed unmatched. In DNA, the CDR3 is TGCGCCAGCAGGAAAGCACAGGGGGCGGCTAACACTGAAGCTTTCTTT. Protein sequence: CASRKAQGAANTEAFF.

On this clone: At one of its ends the junction is not consistent with the germline gene, which may arise from a read error. CDR3 region: CAISEPPRTSGRGPVF. In nucleotides, the CDR3 is TGTGCCATCAGTGAGCCCCCGAGGACTAGCGGGAGAGGCCCGGTCTTC. The V gene is TRBV10-3, the J gene TRBJ2-1; 13 positions agree with TRBD2. Germline V gene sequence: CDR1 ENHRY, CDR2 SYGVKD. This CDR3 is 16 amino acids long.

The chain has TRBV28 and TRBJ1-1, with 9 bases aligning to TRBD1. The V gene's germline CDR1 is MDHEN and CDR2 SYDVKM. V dropped 5 bases and J dropped 1; count of bases not matched to a gene: 5. The CDR3 sequence is 15 residues long. As DNA, the CDR3 is TGTGCCAGCAGTCCCGGGACAGGGAGGAACACTGAAGCTTTCTTT. Translated: CASSPGTGRNTEAFF.

This clone has a handful of counts. The J gene is TRBJ1-1, the V gene TRBV7-9; 7 bases map to TRBD1. The V gene's germline CDR1 is SEHNR and CDR2 FQNEAQ (reference sequence). This CDR3 comprises 15 residues. V lost 5 bases, J lost 4 bases, and 10 bases stayed unmatched. The CDR3 sequence: CASSPQTGFATEAFF. The CDR3 coding sequence is TGTGCCAGCAGCCCCCAGACAGGGTTCGCCACTGAAGCTTTCTTT.

The V gene is TRBV2, the J gene TRBJ1-1; 8 nucleotides agree with TRBD1. V trimming: 7 bases; J trimming: 0 bases; junction bases outside the gene matches: 7. Germline lookup yields CDR1 SNHLY and CDR2 FYNNEI. The CDR3 totals 15 residues. The CDR3 sequence is CASTWDRQMNTEAFF. The CDR3 DNA is TGTGCCAGCACCTGGGACAGGCAGATGAACACTGAAGCTTTCTTT.

This chain joins TRBV4-3 and TRBJ1-2, with unresolved D. The CDR3 is 15 amino acids. Per germline, CDR1 LGHNA and CDR2 YSLEER. The V end was cut by 4 bases, the J end by 1 base, with 13 bases between. DNA for the CDR3: TGCGCCAGCAGCCCCGGCGGGGTGTATAACTATGGCTACACCTTC. It codes for CASSPGGVYNYGYTF.

This chain connects TRBV18 to TRBJ2-7, with 9 nucleotides matching TRBD1. The CDR3 has 16 amino acids. V was clipped by 0 bases and J by 6 bases; unmatched bases: 9. CDR1 is KGHSH, CDR2 LQKENI, per germline. CDR3 region: CASSPPTGGHPSEQYF. The CDR3 nucleotides read TGTGCCAGCTCACCACCGACAGGGGGGCACCCCTCCGAGCAGTACTTC. Complete variable domain (other parts from reference TRBV18 and TRBJ2-7): NAGVMQNPRHLVRRRGQEARLRCSPMKGHSHVYWYRQLPEEGLKFMVYLQKENIIDESGMPKERFSAEFPKEGPSILRIQQVVRGDSAAYFCASSPPTGGHPSEQYFGPGTRLTVT.

The V call is TRBV18, the J call TRBJ1-1, with D perhaps matching TRBD1 (5 bases). The germline V gene has CDR1 KGHSH and CDR2 LQKENI. Trimming pared 2 bases from V and 5 bases from J, leaving 9 bases between. The CDR3 consists of 13 residues. DNA of the CDR3: TGTGCCAGCTCACCAGAACAGGAGACTGAAGCTTTCTTT. Translating gives CASSPEQETEAFF. Full variable domain (missing parts from reference TRBV18 and TRBJ1-1): NAGVMQNPRHLVRRRGQEARLRCSPMKGHSHVYWYRQLPEEGLKFMVYLQKENIIDESGMPKERFSAEFPKEGPSILRIQQVVRGDSAAYFCASSPEQETEAFFGQGTRLTVV.

The chain uses TRBV5-1 and TRBJ2-4, with D possibly matching TRBD2 (6 bases). This CDR3 has 15 residues. Germline V gene sequence: CDR1 SGHRS, CDR2 YFSETQ. Trimming cost V 4 bases and J 1 base, with 12 bases left between them. The CDR3 nucleotides read TGCGCCAGCAGCGGGGGGACCGACGCCAAAAACATTCAGTACTTC. Translated: CASSGGTDAKNIQYF. Combining the CDR3 with reference TRBV5-1 and TRBJ2-4 gives the whole variable domain KAGVTQTPRYLIKTRGQQVTLSCSPISGHRSVSWYQQTPGQGLQFLFEYFSETQRNKGNFPGRFSGRQFSNSRSEMNVSTLELGDSALYLCASSGGTDAKNIQYFGAGTRLSVL.

The V gene is TRBV19, the J gene TRBJ2-1, with a tentative D call TRBD1 (6 bases). V was pared by 5 bases and J by 6 bases, with 14 bases between. There are 14 residues in the CDR3. The germline V gene has CDR1 LNHDA and CDR2 SQIVND (reference sequence). The CDR3 here is CASSAGAGVNEQFF. In DNA form, the CDR3 reads TGTGCCAGTAGTGCAGGGGCCGGTGTCAATGAGCAGTTCTTC.

The V call is TRBV5-1, the J call TRBJ2-2; 7 nucleotides match TRBD1. The CDR3 extends over 14 amino acids. Germline V gene sequence: CDR1 SGHRS, CDR2 YFSETQ. Unmatched junction bases numbered 6, after V lost 4 bases and J lost 6 bases. CDR3 amino acids: CASSPGGSPGELFF. CDR3 DNA sequence: TGCGCCAGCAGCCCAGGGGGTAGTCCCGGGGAGCTGTTTTTT.

The chain employs TRBV24-1 and TRBJ2-1, with TRBD2 as a possible D gene (5 bases). V dropped 1 base and J dropped 9 bases, with 9 bases sitting between them. Germline V gene lookup returns CDR1 KGHDR and CDR2 SFDVKD. This CDR3 spans 13 amino acids. CDR3 in DNA: TGTGCCACCAGTGATTTCGATGGGAGTGAGCAGTTCTTC. This translates into CATSDFDGSEQFF.

The chain joins TRBV30 to TRBJ1-2, with D perhaps matching TRBD1 (5 bases). The CDR3 covers 15 residues. Germline CDR1 is GTSNPN and CDR2 is SVGIG (reference sequence). V lost 0 bases and J 6 bases, leaving 17 bases between the germline ends. The CDR3 spells CAWSVLQGGLHGYTF. CDR3 sequence (DNA): TGTGCCTGGAGTGTACTTCAGGGAGGCTTGCATGGCTACACCTTC.

The CDR3 DNA reads as TGCGCCAGCAGCCCTGGGCAGGGTTCGGTAGCTTTCTTT. It translates to CASSPGQGSVAFF. The chain combines TRBV5-1 with TRBJ1-1; D might be TRBD1 (5 bases). The CDR3 contains 13 residues. The V and J ends lost 4 bases and 10 bases respectively, with 17 bases between them. Germline loops: CDR1 SGHRS, CDR2 YFSETQ. Combining the CDR3 with reference TRBV5-1 and TRBJ1-1 gives the whole variable domain KAGVTQTPRYLIKTRGQQVTLSCSPISGHRSVSWYQQTPGQGLQFLFEYFSETQRNKGNFPGRFSGRQFSNSRSEMNVSTLELGDSALYLCASSPGQGSVAFFGQGTRLTVV.

The chain links TRBV24-1 to TRBJ2-1; 11 bases align to TRBD2. After removal of 2 bases from V and 4 bases from J, the junction contained 9 bases not matched to a gene. Per germline, CDR1 KGHDR and CDR2 SFDVKD. The CDR3 has 18 amino acids. CDR3 loop: CATSDSSAPSGGYNEQFF. DNA of the CDR3: TGTGCCACCAGTGATTCTTCCGCCCCTAGCGGGGGGTACAATGAGCAGTTCTTC.

This chain uses TRBV7-2 with TRBJ2-3; 11 bases agree with TRBD2. After removal of 5 bases from V and 4 bases from J, the junction contained 5 bases not matched to a gene. CDR1 and CDR2 from the germline V gene are SGHTA and FQGNSA. The CDR3 runs to 15 residues. The CDR3 reads CASSPIAGGADTQYF. The CDR3 region has the DNA TGTGCCAGCAGCCCCATAGCGGGAGGGGCAGATACGCAGTATTTT.